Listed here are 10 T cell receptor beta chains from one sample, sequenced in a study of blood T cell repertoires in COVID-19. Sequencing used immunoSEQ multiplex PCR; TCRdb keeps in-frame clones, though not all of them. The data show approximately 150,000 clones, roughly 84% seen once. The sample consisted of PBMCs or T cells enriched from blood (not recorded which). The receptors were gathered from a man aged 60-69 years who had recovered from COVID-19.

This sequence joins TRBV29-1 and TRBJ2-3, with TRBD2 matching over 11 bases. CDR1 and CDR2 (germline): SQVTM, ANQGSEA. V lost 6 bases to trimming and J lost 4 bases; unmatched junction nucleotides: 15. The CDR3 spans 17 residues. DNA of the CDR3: TGCAGCGTCGTGACGACTAGCGGGACCCATGGCCCAGATACGCAGTATTTT. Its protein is CSVVTTSGTHGPDTQYF.

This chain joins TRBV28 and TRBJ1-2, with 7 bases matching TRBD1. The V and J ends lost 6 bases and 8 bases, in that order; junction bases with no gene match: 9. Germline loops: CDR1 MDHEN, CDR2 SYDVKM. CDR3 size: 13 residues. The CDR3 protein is CASSSQGGKGYTF. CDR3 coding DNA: TGTGCCAGCAGCTCCCAGGGGGGTAAAGGCTACACCTTC.

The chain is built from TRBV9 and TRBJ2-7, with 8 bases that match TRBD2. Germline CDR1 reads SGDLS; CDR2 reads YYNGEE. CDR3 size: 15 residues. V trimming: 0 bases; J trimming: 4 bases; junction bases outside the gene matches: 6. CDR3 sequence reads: CASSVGSSGGYEQYF. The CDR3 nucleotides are TGTGCCAGCAGCGTAGGTTCAAGCGGGGGATACGAGCAGTACTTC.

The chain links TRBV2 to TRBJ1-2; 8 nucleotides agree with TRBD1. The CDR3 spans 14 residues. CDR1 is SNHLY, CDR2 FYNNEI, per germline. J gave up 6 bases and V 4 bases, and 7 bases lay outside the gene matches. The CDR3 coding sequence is TGTGCCAGCAGTGTGGCCAGGGGGCAGGATGGCTACACCTTC. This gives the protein CASSVARGQDGYTF. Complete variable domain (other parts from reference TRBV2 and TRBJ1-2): EPEVTQTPSHQVTQMGQEVILRCVPISNHLYFYWYRQILGQKVEFLVSFYNNEISEKSEIFDDQFSVERPDGSNFTLKIRSTKLEDSAMYFCASSVARGQDGYTFGSGTRLTVV.

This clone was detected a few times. The CDR3 DNA reads as TGTGCCAGTAGTATCCGACAGGGAGCGAACACTGAAGCTTTCTTT. Protein sequence: CASSIRQGANTEAFF. This chain connects TRBV19 to TRBJ1-1; 7 bases are a match to TRBD1. With V trimmed by 3 bases and J by 1 base, 5 bases remained unmatched. The CDR3 loop spans 15 amino acids. Germline-derived CDR1 and CDR2 are LNHDA and SQIVND (reference sequence).

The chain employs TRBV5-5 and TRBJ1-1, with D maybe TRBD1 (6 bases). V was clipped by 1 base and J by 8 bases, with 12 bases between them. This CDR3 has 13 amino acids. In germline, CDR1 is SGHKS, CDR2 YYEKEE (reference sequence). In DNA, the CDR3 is TGTGCCAGCAGCTTGTTACCGGGACAAGAAGCTTTCTTT. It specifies CASSLLPGQEAFF. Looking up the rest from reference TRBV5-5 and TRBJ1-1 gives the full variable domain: DAGVTQSPTHLIKTRGQQVTLRCSPISGHKSVSWYQQVLGQGPQFIFQYYEKEERGRGNFPDRFSARQFPNYSSELNVNALLLGDSALYLCASSLLPGQEAFFGQGTRLTVV.

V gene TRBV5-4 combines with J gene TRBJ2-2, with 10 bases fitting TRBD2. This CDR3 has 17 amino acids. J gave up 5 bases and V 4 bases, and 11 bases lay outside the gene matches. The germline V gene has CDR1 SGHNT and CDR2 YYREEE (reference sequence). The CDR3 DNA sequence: TGTGCCAGCAGCGCCCCGGGGACTAGCGATAGTACCGGGGAGCTGTTTTTT. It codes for CASSAPGTSDSTGELFF.

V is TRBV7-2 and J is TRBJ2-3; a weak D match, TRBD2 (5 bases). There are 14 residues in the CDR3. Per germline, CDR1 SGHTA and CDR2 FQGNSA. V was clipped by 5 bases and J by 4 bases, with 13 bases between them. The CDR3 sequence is CASSPGEAADTQYF. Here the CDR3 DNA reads TGTGCCAGCAGCCCAGGAGAAGCGGCAGATACGCAGTATTTT. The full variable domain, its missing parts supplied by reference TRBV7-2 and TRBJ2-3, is GAGVSQSPSNKVTEKGKDVELRCDPISGHTALYWYRQSLGQGLEFLIYFQGNSAPDKSGLPSDRFSAERTGGSVSTLTIQRTQQEDSAVYLCASSPGEAADTQYFGPGTRLTVL.

CDR3 bases: TGCGCCAGCAGCACTGGGACACAGAGCTCTGGAAACACCATATATTTT. The encoded protein is CASSTGTQSSGNTIYF. The rearrangement links TRBV4-1 to TRBJ1-3, with D possibly being TRBD1 (6 bases). The CDR3 length is 16 residues. V was pared by 5 bases and J by 0 bases, with 14 bases between. The germline gives CDR1 MGHRA, CDR2 YSYEKL.

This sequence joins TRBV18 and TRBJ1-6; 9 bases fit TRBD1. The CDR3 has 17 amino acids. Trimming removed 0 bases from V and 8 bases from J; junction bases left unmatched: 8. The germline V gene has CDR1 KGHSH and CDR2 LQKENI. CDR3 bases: TGTGCCAGCTCACCACCGCTAAGGGACAGGGTCCATTCACCCCTCCACTTT. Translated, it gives CASSPPLRDRVHSPLHF.